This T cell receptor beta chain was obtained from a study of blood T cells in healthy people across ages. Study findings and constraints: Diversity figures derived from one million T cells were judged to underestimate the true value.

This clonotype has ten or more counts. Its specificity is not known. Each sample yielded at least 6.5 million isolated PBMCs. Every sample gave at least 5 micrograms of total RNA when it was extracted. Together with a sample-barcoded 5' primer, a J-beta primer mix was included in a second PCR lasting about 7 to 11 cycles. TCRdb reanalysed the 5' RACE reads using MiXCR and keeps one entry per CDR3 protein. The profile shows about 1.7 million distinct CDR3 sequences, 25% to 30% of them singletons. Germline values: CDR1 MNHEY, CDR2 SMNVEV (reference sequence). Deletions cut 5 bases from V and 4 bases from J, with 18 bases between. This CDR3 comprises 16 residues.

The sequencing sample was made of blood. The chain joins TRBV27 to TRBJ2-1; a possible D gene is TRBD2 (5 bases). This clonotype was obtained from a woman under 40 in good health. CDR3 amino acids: CASSGSDLTKYNEQFF. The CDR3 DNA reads TGTGCCAGCAGTGGGTCGGACTTGACCAAGTACAATGAGCAGTTCTTC.